This T cell receptor beta chain originates from a study of cytomegalovirus exposure and HLA in healthy donors. Remarks on this clone: Its antigen is unidentified.

The length of the CDR3 is 13 residues. Looked up from germline, CDR1 is SEHNR and CDR2 is FQNEAQ (reference sequence). The V end was cut by 2 bases, the J end by 1 base, with 5 bases between. The primer mix had 60 Vbeta and 13 Jbeta primers. The repertoire was sequenced with immunoSEQ multiplex PCR; TCRdb's copy has only in-frame clones and lacks some. The repertoire consists of 170,000 or so clones, with around 80% occurring once and the leading ten covering 1%. Study-level results: Later on, a genetic analysis was performed. It linked a missense variant in DCLRE1C with V- and J-gene trimming of TCR beta. In vitro work confirmed that three CMV-associated chains recognize CMV antigens. No immune exposure information besides CMV serostatus was available.

What was sequenced was PBMCs. The chain is built from TRBV7-9 and TRBJ1-1; no definite D call. This clonotype was obtained from a woman between 50 and 59 years old in good health and CMV-seropositive. Written as DNA, the CDR3 is TGTGCCAGCAGCTTAACAGCGAACACTGAAGCTTTCTTT. It yields the protein CASSLTANTEAFF.